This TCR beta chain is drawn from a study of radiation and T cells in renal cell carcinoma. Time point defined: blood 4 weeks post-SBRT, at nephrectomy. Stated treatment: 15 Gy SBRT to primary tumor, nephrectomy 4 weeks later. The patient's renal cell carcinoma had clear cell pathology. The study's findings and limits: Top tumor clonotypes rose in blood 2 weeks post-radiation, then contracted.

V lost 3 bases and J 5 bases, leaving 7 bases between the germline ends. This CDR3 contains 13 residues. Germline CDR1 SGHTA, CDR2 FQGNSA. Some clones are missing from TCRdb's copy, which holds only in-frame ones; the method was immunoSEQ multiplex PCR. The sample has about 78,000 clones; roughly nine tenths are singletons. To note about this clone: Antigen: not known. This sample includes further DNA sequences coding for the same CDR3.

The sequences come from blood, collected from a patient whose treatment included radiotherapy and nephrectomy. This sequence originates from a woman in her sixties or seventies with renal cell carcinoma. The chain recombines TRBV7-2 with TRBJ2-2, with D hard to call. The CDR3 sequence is CASSLESTGELFF. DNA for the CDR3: TGTGCCAGCAGCTTGGAGTCTACCGGGGAGCTGTTTTTT.